Described below is a single T cell receptor beta chain sequence and its context. The data stem from a study of blood T cell repertoires in COVID-19. Study-level information: Spain, Italy and the United States supplied samples that represented acute and convalescent COVID-19.

In the authors' methods: Amplified reference gene primers provided the basis for estimating nucleated cell counts. TCRdb's table, derived via immunoSEQ multiplex PCR, lists solely in-frame clones and lacks some. V and J calls and clone size come straight from that table; D and trimming were deduced from the DNA. This sample has approximately 220,000 clones, with just under 90% found just once. Germline CDR1 reads LNHNV; CDR2 reads YYDKDF (reference sequence). Trimming took off 3 bases at V and 6 bases at J, with 18 bases between the two ends. This CDR3 contains 15 residues. The cohort comprised adults aged roughly 18 to 90 years residing in about two dozen US areas.

This chain joins TRBV15 and TRBJ2-7, with D possibly matching TRBD2 (6 bases). Sequencing was carried out using PBMCs or T cells enriched from blood (not recorded which). This sequence originates from a woman in her twenties or thirties with acute COVID-19. In DNA, the CDR3 is TGTGCCACCAGCAGGCCGGGGGTAGGGAGCGGCGAGCAGTACTTC. Residues: CATSRPGVGSGEQYF.